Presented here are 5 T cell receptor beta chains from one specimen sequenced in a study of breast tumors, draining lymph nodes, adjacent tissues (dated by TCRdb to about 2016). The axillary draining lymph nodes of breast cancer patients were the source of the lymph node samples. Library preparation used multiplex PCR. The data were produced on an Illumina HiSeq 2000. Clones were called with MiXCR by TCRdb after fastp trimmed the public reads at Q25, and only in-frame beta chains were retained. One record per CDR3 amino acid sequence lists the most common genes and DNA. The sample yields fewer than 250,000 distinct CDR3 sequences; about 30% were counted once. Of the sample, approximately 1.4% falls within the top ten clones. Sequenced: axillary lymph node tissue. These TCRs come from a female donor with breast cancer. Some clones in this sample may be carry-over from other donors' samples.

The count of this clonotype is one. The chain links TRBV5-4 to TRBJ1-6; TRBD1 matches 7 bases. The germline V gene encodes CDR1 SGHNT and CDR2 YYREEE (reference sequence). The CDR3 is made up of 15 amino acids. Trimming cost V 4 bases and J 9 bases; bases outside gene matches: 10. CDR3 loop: CASSARDRVTSPLHF. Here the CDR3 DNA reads TGTGCCAGCAGCGCCCGGGACAGAGTAACTTCACCCCTCCACTTT.

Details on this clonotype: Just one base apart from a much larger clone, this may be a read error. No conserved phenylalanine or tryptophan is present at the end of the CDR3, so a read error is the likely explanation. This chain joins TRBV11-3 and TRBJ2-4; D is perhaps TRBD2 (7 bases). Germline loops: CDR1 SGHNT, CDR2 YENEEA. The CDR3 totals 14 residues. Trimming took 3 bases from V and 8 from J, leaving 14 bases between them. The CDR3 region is CASSFRQAGDIQYL. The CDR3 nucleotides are TGTGCCAGCAGCTTCAGACAGGCGGGGGACATTCAGTACCTC.

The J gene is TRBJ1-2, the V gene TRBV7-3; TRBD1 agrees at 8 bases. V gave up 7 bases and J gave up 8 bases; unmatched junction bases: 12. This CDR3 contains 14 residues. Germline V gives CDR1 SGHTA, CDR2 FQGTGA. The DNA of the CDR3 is TGTGCCAGCAACTTCCGGACAGGGCGAAAAGGCTACACCTTC. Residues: CASNFRTGRKGYTF.

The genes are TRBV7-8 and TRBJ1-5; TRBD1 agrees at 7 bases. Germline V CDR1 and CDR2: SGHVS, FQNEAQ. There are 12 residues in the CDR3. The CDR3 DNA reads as TGTGCTAGACAGGGTTTTAATCAGCCCCAGCATTTT. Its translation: CARQGFNQPQHF.

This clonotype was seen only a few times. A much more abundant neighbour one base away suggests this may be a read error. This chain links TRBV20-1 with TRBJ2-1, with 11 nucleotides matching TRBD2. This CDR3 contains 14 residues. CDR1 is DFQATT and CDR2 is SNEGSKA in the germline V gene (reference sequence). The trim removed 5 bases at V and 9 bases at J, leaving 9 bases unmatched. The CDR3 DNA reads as TGCAGTGCTGACATAGCGGGAGGGGGGGCTGAGCAGTTCTTC. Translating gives CSADIAGGGAEQFF.